This TCR beta chain was captured in a study of shared clonotypes between healthy human individuals. The CDR3 spans 14 residues. Trimming removed 5 bases at V and 6 bases at J, with 14 bases between. The V gene's germline CDR1 is SGHRS and CDR2 YFSETQ. Profiling relied on immunoSEQ multiplex PCR, and the TCRdb table lists in-frame clones only, not all of them. The sample has roughly 1.4 million clones, about 98.5% seen once. The gene calls are TRBV5-1 and TRBJ2-2; the D is unclear. The source material was naive CD4+ T cells sorted from blood. The subset: CD45RA+ positively selected. The TCR sequence derives from a man younger than 40 in good health. The CDR3 DNA follows: TGCGCCAGCAGGATCTCGGGTACAGCCGGGGAGCTGTTTTTT. This sequence encodes CASRISGTAGELFF.